The 2 T cell receptor beta chains below were found in one sample sequenced in a study of blood T cell repertoires in COVID-19. Generated by immunoSEQ multiplex PCR, the TCRdb table keeps only in-frame clones and is missing some. The profile shows around 93,000 clones, more than 75% of them singletons. The sample consisted of peripheral blood. The receptor source for this set is a man older than 75 with acute or convalescent COVID-19.

The rearrangement uses TRBV19 and TRBJ2-5; TRBD2 matches 8 bases. Trimming at V came to 5 bases and at J to 0 bases, leaving 11 bases not matched to a gene. Germline CDR1 reads LNHDA; CDR2 reads SQIVND (reference sequence). The CDR3 has 17 residues. The CDR3 DNA sequence: TGTGCCAGTAGTTCCCGGGGGCGCGGGAGGTACCAAGAGACCCAGTACTTC. Translated, it gives CASSSRGRGRYQETQYF.

The table lists this clone with a few counts. The chain combines TRBV2 with TRBJ2-5, with 8 bases fitting TRBD1. CDR3 length: 16 residues. Germline assignment: CDR1 SNHLY and CDR2 FYNNEI. The trim removed 1 base at V and 4 bases at J, leaving 8 bases unmatched. CDR3 in amino acids: CASSEGTGFYRETQYF. CDR3 nucleotides: TGTGCCAGCAGTGAAGGGACAGGGTTTTATCGAGAGACCCAGTACTTC. Filled out from reference TRBV2 and TRBJ2-5, the complete variable domain reads EPEVTQTPSHQVTQMGQEVILRCVPISNHLYFYWYRQILGQKVEFLVSFYNNEISEKSEIFDDQFSVERPDGSNFTLKIRSTKLEDSAMYFCASSEGTGFYRETQYFGPGTRLLVL.